These T cell receptor beta chains were read from a single sample in a study of type 1 regulatory T cells. TCRdb independently ran MiXCR on the reads; one entry per CDR3 protein. The table shows roughly 62,000 distinct CDR3 sequences, with approximately 60% occurring only once. Their antigen targets remain unknown. The sample was cultured non-Tr1 T cells, either the whole culture or a sorted T cell fraction (not recorded which). All receptors come from a human donor in good health. Each CDR3 is given with its conserved first and last residue. The D gene is left open where the match is weak. Part of the rows lack a size; the others show once, few, many or a class for expanded clones.

>TRBV14|TRBJ2-1|few|-
TGTGCCAGCAGCCAAGATACAGGGACCTTGAGGAATGAGCAGTTCTTC
CASSQDTGTLRNEQFF
>TRBV29-1|TRBJ1-2|-|-
TGCAGCGTCTATGCCTCCGGGACGGGCTATGGCTACACCTTC
CSVYASGTGYGYTF
>TRBV3-1|TRBJ2-5|-|-
TGTGCCAGCAGCCAGGACCTAGCGTCGAAAGAGACCCAGTACTTC
CASSQDLASKETQYF
>TRBV20-1|TRBJ2-7|few|-
TGCAGTGCTCGGGAGAACTCCTACGAGCAGTACTTC
CSARENSYEQYF
>TRBV6-5|TRBJ1-1|-|TRBD1
TGTGCCAGCAGTGGACAGGAGGGTTACACTGAAGCTTTCTTT
CASSGQEGYTEAFF
>TRBV5-1|TRBJ2-1|-|TRBD2
TGCGCCAGCAGCTTGGCCGTCGGGCGGGAGCCCTACAATGAGCAGTTCTTC
CASSLAVGREPYNEQFF
>TRBV6-1|TRBJ1-5|-|-
TGTGCCAGCAGTATGACAGTAGATAGCAATCAGCCCCAGCATTTT
CASSMTVDSNQPQHF
>TRBV7-9|TRBJ2-1|few|TRBD1
TGTGCCAGCAGCCCACCGGGACAGGTGAGGACCTACAATGAGCAGTTCTTC
CASSPPGQVRTYNEQFF
>TRBV6-1|TRBJ2-3|once|-
TGTGCCAGCAGTGAAGGGGGGGCCACAGATACGCAGTATTTT
CASSEGGATDTQYF
>TRBV5-1|TRBJ2-5|-|TRBD1
TGCGCCAGCAGCACCTCGACAGGGGAAGAGACCCAGTACTTC
CASSTSTGEETQYF
>TRBV5-1|TRBJ1-2|-|-
TGCGCCAGCAGCTTGACCGGGTATGGCTACACCTTC
CASSLTGYGYTF
>TRBV29-1|TRBJ1-2|-|-
TGCAGCGTTGCGGTTAACTATGGCTACACCTTC
CSVAVNYGYTF
>TRBV7-2|TRBJ2-1|-|-
TGTGCCAGCAGCACCCCGGGCTACAATGAGCAGTTCTTC
CASSTPGYNEQFF
>TRBV7-3|TRBJ2-2|-|TRBD2
TGTGCCAGCGAGCGGGGGAACACCGGGGAGCTGTTTTTT
CASERGNTGELFF
>TRBV6-5|TRBJ2-7|few|-
TGTGCCAGCAGTGGACCAGGGGGGGAGCAGTACTTC
CASSGPGGEQYF
>TRBV2|TRBJ2-7|-|-
TGTGCCAGCAAAGGGCAGGGACGCCCCGACGAGCAGTACTTC
CASKGQGRPDEQYF
>TRBV5-1|TRBJ2-2|-|-
TGCGCCAGCAGCTTGGGACTAGTCAACGGGGAGCTGTTTTTT
CASSLGLVNGELFF
>TRBV20-1|TRBJ1-1|-|-
TGCAGTGCTCCGCGTCCCCCCGGGACGGACGAAGCTTTCTTT
CSAPRPPGTDEAFF
>TRBV7-9|TRBJ2-3|-|-
TGTGTCAGCAGCCACGGGGACCACCGAAATACGCAGTATTTT
CVSSHGDHRNTQYF
>TRBV7-2|TRBJ1-2|-|TRBD1
TGTGCCAGCAGCTTTGACAGGGGCAATGATGGCAACACCTTC
CASSFDRGNDGNTF
>TRBV20-1|TRBJ2-1|-|-
TGCAGTGCTGCAGGGTCCCTAACTGGCCACAATGAGCAGTTCTTC
CSAAGSLTGHNEQFF
>TRBV7-2|TRBJ2-2|-|-
TGTGCCAGCAGCCTACTAAGGACCGGGGAGCTGTTTTTT
CASSLLRTGELFF
>TRBV20-1|TRBJ2-7|-|TRBD2
TGCAGTGCTAGAGTAGCGGGAGGGGTCTCCGAGCAGTACTTC
CSARVAGGVSEQYF
>TRBV7-2|TRBJ2-3|-|-
TGTGCCAGCAGCTTATCAGATACGCAGTATTTT
CASSLSDTQYF
>TRBV9|TRBJ2-3|medium-sized|-
TGTGCCAGCAGCGTATTTCACGGGGGCACAGATACGCAGTATTTT
CASSVFHGGTDTQYF
>TRBV6-1|TRBJ1-1|-|-
TGTGCCAGCAGTGAAGAGGGATCTATGAACACTGAAGCTTTCTTT
CASSEEGSMNTEAFF